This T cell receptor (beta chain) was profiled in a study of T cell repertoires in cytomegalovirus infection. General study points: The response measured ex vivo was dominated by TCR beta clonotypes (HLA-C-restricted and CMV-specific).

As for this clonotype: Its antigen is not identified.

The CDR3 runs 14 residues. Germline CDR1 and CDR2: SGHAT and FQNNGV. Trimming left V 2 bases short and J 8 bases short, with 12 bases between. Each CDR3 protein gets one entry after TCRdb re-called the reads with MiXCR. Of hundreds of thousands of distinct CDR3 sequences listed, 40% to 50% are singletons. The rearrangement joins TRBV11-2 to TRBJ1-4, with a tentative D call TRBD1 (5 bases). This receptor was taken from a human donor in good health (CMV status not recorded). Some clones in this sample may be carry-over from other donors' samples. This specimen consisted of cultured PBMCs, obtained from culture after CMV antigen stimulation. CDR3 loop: CASSLNRTPEKLFF. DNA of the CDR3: TGTGCCAGCAGCTTAAACCGGACACCCGAAAAACTGTTTTTT.